The rows below give T cell receptor beta chains drawn from one sample of a study of T cell changes during pregnancy in multiple sclerosis. Some clones are missing from TCRdb's copy, which holds only in-frame ones; the method was immunoSEQ multiplex PCR. The table records around 80,000 clones, 90% to 95% of them present only once. The sample here was peripheral blood, taken before pregnancy. All receptors derive from a female donor with multiple sclerosis, enrolled in a pregnancy study. CDR3s include the opening cysteine and the closing phenylalanine or tryptophan. Each record gives: J gene, D gene, CDR3 length, clone size, V gene, CDR3 protein, CDR3 DNA. D genes are given only for firm matches. Part of the rows lack a size; the others show once, few, many or a class for expanded clones.

TRBJ1-3	NA	15	NA	TRBV27	CASSRSRGSGNTIYF	TGTGCCAGCAGTCGTTCAAGGGGCTCTGGAAACACCATATATTTT
TRBJ2-1	TRBD2	16	NA	TRBV4-3	CASSQAGTRAYNEQFF	TGCGCCAGCAGCCAAGCCGGGACTAGGGCCTACAATGAGCAGTTCTTC
TRBJ1-5	NA	17	few	TRBV27	CASSLGPGLMSNQPQHF	TGTGCCAGCAGTTTAGGTCCAGGGCTCATGAGCAATCAGCCCCAGCATTTT
TRBJ2-1	TRBD2	15	NA	TRBV5-4	CASSMGLAGVNEQFF	TGTGCCAGCAGCATGGGACTAGCGGGAGTCAATGAGCAGTTCTTC
TRBJ2-2	NA	14	NA	TRBV2	CASSRKQTTGELFF	TGTGCCAGCAGTAGAAAACAGACCACCGGGGAGCTGTTTTTT
TRBJ1-1	NA	12	NA	TRBV6-6	CASSAGISEAFF	TGTGCCAGCAGCGCCGGTATCTCTGAAGCTTTCTTT
TRBJ2-7	TRBD2	16	NA	TRBV4-1	CASSQVRLAGAYEQYF	TGCGCCAGCAGCCAAGTGAGACTAGCGGGAGCCTACGAGCAGTACTTC
TRBJ2-5	NA	14	NA	TRBV27	CASSVDRTQETQYF	TGTGCCAGCAGTGTCGACAGGACGCAAGAGACCCAGTACTTC
TRBJ1-3	NA	14	NA	TRBV27	CASSLSGAYSTIYF	TGTGCCAGCAGTTTATCAGGGGCCTACTCCACCATATATTTT
TRBJ2-6	NA	16	NA	TRBV27	CASSLSPGSGANVLTF	TGTGCCAGCAGTTTGTCCCCAGGCAGTGGGGCCAACGTCCTGACTTTC
TRBJ2-6	TRBD1	16	NA	TRBV28	CASTSGQGKGANVLTF	TGTGCCAGCACCTCGGGACAGGGGAAAGGGGCCAACGTCCTGACTTTC
TRBJ2-1	TRBD2	16	NA	TRBV15	CATSRPRGGSSNEQFF	TGTGCCACCAGCAGACCACGGGGGGGGAGTTCCAATGAGCAGTTCTTC
TRBJ2-7	TRBD2	18	NA	TRBV13	CASSFWTSGRVTPYEQYF	TGTGCCAGCAGCTTTTGGACTAGCGGGAGGGTAACGCCGTACGAGCAGTACTTC
TRBJ2-1	TRBD1	16	NA	TRBV4-2	CASSQDWTGGYNEQFF	TGTGCCAGCAGCCAAGACTGGACAGGGGGCTACAATGAGCAGTTCTTC
TRBJ2-1	TRBD2	17	NA	TRBV27	CASSSTSGTVTYNEQFF	TGTGCCAGCAGTTCGACTAGCGGGACTGTAACCTACAATGAGCAGTTCTTC
TRBJ2-7	TRBD1	15	NA	TRBV9	CASSVDPQGASEQYF	TGTGCCAGCAGCGTAGATCCCCAGGGGGCGAGTGAGCAGTACTTC
TRBJ2-7	NA	10	NA	TRBV20-1	CSARNREQYF	TGCAGTGCTAGAAATCGGGAGCAGTACTTC
TRBJ2-3	TRBD1	15	once	TRBV5-1	CASSIQGDDTDTQYF	TGCGCCAGCAGTATACAGGGGGACGACACAGATACGCAGTATTTT
TRBJ2-2	NA	14	NA	TRBV5-1	CASSLTQGVGELFF	TGCGCCAGCAGCTTGACACAGGGCGTCGGGGAGCTGTTTTTT
TRBJ2-6	NA	13	NA	TRBV27	CASSLLGANVLTF	TGTGCCAGCAGTTTACTAGGGGCCAACGTCCTGACTTTC
TRBJ2-1	TRBD1	16	NA	TRBV7-3	CASSLRAGTGYNEQFF	TGTGCCAGCAGCTTAAGGGCCGGGACAGGGTACAATGAGCAGTTCTTC
TRBJ1-2	NA	11	NA	TRBV29-1	CSVKTGYGYTF	TGCAGCGTTAAAACGGGTTATGGCTACACCTTC
TRBJ2-3	TRBD2	15	NA	TRBV2	CASRRTSGRTDTQYF	TGTGCCAGCAGGAGGACTAGCGGGAGGACAGATACGCAGTATTTT
TRBJ2-3	NA	14	NA	TRBV18	CASSPAPRADTQYF	TGTGCCAGCTCACCTGCGCCGCGGGCAGATACGCAGTATTTT
TRBJ2-7	TRBD2	15	NA	TRBV9	CASSVGTSGTYEQYF	TGTGCCAGCAGCGTAGGGACTAGCGGCACCTACGAGCAGTACTTC
TRBJ2-2	TRBD1	18	once	TRBV30	CAWSVLWDRGSNTGELFF	TGTGCCTGGAGTGTACTGTGGGACAGGGGCTCGAACACCGGGGAGCTGTTTTTT
TRBJ1-5	TRBD1	14	NA	TRBV5-4	CASSLGTANQPQHF	TGTGCCAGCAGCTTAGGGACAGCAAATCAGCCCCAGCATTTT
TRBJ2-7	TRBD2	15	NA	TRBV5-1	CASSPGLAGGLEQYF	TGCGCCAGCAGCCCGGGACTAGCGGGAGGGCTTGAGCAGTACTTC
TRBJ2-3	TRBD2	15	NA	TRBV10-3	CAISQLAGARDTQYF	TGTGCCATCAGTCAACTAGCGGGAGCCCGAGATACGCAGTATTTT
TRBJ2-7	TRBD2	17	NA	TRBV29-1	CSVIGELGTREAREQYF	TGCAGCGTAATAGGGGAACTTGGGACTAGAGAAGCCCGCGAGCAGTACTTC
TRBJ2-3	NA	12	NA	TRBV2	CASSAFGDTQYF	TGTGCCAGCAGTGCTTTCGGGGATACGCAGTATTTT
TRBJ2-5	NA	16	once	TRBV2	CASSERTSSQGETQYF	TGTGCCAGCAGTGAACGGACGTCGAGCCAGGGGGAGACCCAGTACTTC
TRBJ2-7	TRBD2	16	NA	TRBV2	CASRGSLAGVSYEQYF	TGTGCCAGCAGGGGGAGCCTAGCGGGAGTATCCTACGAGCAGTACTTC
TRBJ2-7	NA	13	NA	TRBV11-2	CASSPRTGVEQYF	TGTGCCAGCAGCCCCCGGACCGGGGTGGAGCAGTACTTC
TRBJ1-1	NA	13	few	TRBV19	CASRRTGLTEAFF	TGTGCCAGTAGGCGAACAGGCCTCACTGAAGCTTTCTTT
TRBJ2-1	NA	20	few	TRBV4-1	CASSQVPGIPNREKRKERFF	TGCGCCAGCAGCCAAGTGCCCGGGATCCCGAACCGAGAAAAGCGCAAGGAGAGGTTCTTC
TRBJ2-5	TRBD1	12	NA	TRBV28	CASRDRGETQYF	TGTGCCAGCAGGGACAGGGGAGAGACCCAGTACTTC
TRBJ2-2	TRBD2	21	NA	TRBV29-1	CSPWRDGSSGGTYANTGELFF	TGCAGCCCCTGGAGGGACGGTTCAAGCGGGGGCACATACGCGAACACCGGGGAGCTGTTTTTT
TRBJ2-5	NA	12	NA	TRBV29-1	CSVGASMETQYF	TGCAGCGTTGGAGCTAGCATGGAGACCCAGTACTTC
TRBJ1-1	NA	13	NA	TRBV11-2	CASSLGGNTEAFF	TGTGCCAGCAGCTTGGGGGGGAACACTGAAGCTTTCTTT
TRBJ1-2	NA	16	NA	TRBV18	CASSPKRFSNVYGYTF	TGTGCCAGCTCACCAAAACGCTTCTCTAACGTCTATGGCTACACCTTC
TRBJ2-7	TRBD2	14	NA	TRBV7-6	CASSHRLAGGEQYF	TGTGCCAGCAGCCACCGACTAGCGGGAGGCGAGCAGTACTTC
TRBJ2-2	TRBD2	17	NA	TRBV19	CASSILAGGLDTGELFF	TGTGCCAGTAGTATCCTAGCGGGAGGGCTTGACACCGGGGAGCTGTTTTTT
TRBJ2-4	NA	11	once	TRBV28	CASSQRDIQYF	TGTGCCAGCAGTCAACGAGACATTCAGTACTTC
TRBJ2-3	TRBD2	16	NA	TRBV11-2	CASSDTLAGATDTQYF	TGTGCCAGCAGCGACACACTAGCGGGAGCCACAGATACGCAGTATTTT
TRBJ2-4	TRBD1	15	NA	TRBV19	CASSPGGLYKNIQYF	TGTGCCAGTAGTCCAGGGGGATTGTACAAAAACATTCAGTACTTC
TRBJ2-7	NA	15	few	TRBV27	CASSTGGAGSYEQYF	TGTGCCAGCAGTACCGGCGGGGCAGGCTCCTACGAGCAGTACTTC
TRBJ2-4	NA	12	NA	TRBV15	CATSLGGNIQYF	TGTGCCACCAGCCTGGGGGGAAACATTCAGTACTTC
TRBJ2-4	NA	14	NA	TRBV28	CASSNTGAKNIQYF	TGTGCCAGCAGTAACACAGGGGCCAAAAACATTCAGTACTTC
TRBJ2-3	NA	12	NA	TRBV4-1	CASSQTSNTQYF	TGCGCCAGCAGCCAGACTAGTAATACGCAGTATTTT
TRBJ2-5	NA	12	NA	TRBV7-8	CASSLGAETQYF	TGTGCCAGCAGCTTAGGGGCGGAGACCCAGTACTTC
TRBJ2-1	TRBD1	15	once	TRBV28	CASSLNRGSYNEQFF	TGTGCCAGCAGTTTAAACAGGGGCTCCTACAATGAGCAGTTCTTC
TRBJ1-2	TRBD1	12	few	TRBV30	CAWSGAGGGYTF	TGTGCCTGGAGTGGGGCAGGGGGTGGCTACACCTTC